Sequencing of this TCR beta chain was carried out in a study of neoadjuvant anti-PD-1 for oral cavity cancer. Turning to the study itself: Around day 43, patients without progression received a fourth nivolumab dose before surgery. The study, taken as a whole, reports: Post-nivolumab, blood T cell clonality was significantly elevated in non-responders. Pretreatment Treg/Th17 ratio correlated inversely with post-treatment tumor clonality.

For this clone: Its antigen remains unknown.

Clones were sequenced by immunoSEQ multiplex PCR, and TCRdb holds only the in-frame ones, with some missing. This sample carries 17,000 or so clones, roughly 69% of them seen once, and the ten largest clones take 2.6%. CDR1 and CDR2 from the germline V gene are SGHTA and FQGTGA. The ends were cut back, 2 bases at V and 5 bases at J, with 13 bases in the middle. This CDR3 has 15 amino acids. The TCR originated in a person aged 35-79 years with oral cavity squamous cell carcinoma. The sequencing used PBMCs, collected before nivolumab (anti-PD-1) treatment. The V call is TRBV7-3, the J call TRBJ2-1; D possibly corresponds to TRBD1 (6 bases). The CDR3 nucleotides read TGTGCCAGCAGCTTATCGGGGACACAGAACAATGAGCAGTTCTTC. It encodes CASSLSGTQNNEQFF.